The rows below give T cell receptor beta chains drawn from one sample of a study of shared clonotypes between healthy human individuals. The table came from immunoSEQ multiplex PCR; TCRdb's copy has only in-frame clones and leaves some out. The table shows 2 million to 2.5 million clones, with approximately 96% occurring only once. Sequences were obtained from naive CD4+ T cells sorted from blood. The receptors shown here come from a man between 18 and 29 years old in good health. CDR3s include the opening cysteine and the closing phenylalanine or tryptophan.

j_call,v_call,cdr3_aa
TRBJ2-4,TRBV29-1,CSVVSGTSGAIQYF
TRBJ2-1,TRBV30,CGVGRGPRSEQFF
TRBJ2-3,TRBV7-2,CASSLFIAGGGPYTQYF
TRBJ2-1,TRBV11-2,CASSLAGVGFDEQFF
TRBJ2-7,TRBV4-3,CASSQERAGPYEQYF
TRBJ1-2,TRBV9,CASSAGLNYGYTF
TRBJ1-1,TRBV13,CASSLDRGTEAFF
TRBJ1-6,TRBV27,CASSLGEPNSPLHF
TRBJ2-3,TRBV7-8,CASSLALGFPPTDTQYF
TRBJ1-5,TRBV5-5,CASSLYPGNQPQHF
TRBJ1-3,TRBV25-1,CASRTGTGAGNTIYF
TRBJ2-7,TRBV28,CASRVQGLGQYF
TRBJ1-6,TRBV7-3,CASSSTGGNSPLHF
TRBJ2-5,TRBV20-1,CSAGEGETQYF
TRBJ1-6,TRBV6-1,CASSRDRDNSPLHF
TRBJ1-6,TRBV5-1,CASSSGVPYNSPLHF
TRBJ2-7,TRBV30,CAWTRSVYEQYF
TRBJ1-6,TRBV5-4,CASRQDRGLSPLHF
TRBJ1-2,TRBV6-5,CASRRREGDYGYTF
TRBJ1-5,TRBV4-1,CASSQAGTGVQPQHF
TRBJ2-1,TRBV29-1,CSVWWNEQFF
TRBJ2-3,TRBV21-1,CASSKGLPGAPQYF
TRBJ2-7,TRBV6-5,CASRAYSDPSYEQYF
TRBJ2-5,TRBV19,CASSINSQRGGQETQYF
TRBJ1-2,TRBV6-6,CASILGTGYGYTF
TRBJ2-7,TRBV6-5,CASMRGTDEQYF
TRBJ1-2,TRBV28,CASRDLALYGYTF
TRBJ2-1,TRBV5-6,CASTRTGRNEQFF
TRBJ1-1,TRBV6-1,CASSGQGGNTEAFF
TRBJ2-7,TRBV2,CASRTEGSSYEQYF
TRBJ2-7,TRBV7-2,CASSLRTGGHYEQYF
TRBJ1-5,TRBV6-5,CASSTGGNQPQHF
TRBJ1-4,TRBV7-9,CASSLGAGANEKLFF
TRBJ2-7,TRBV5-1,CASSLGAGGAYEQYF
TRBJ2-2,TRBV5-4,CASSGGRELFF
TRBJ1-2,TRBV6-6,CASSYDTDYGYTF
TRBJ2-1,TRBV10-2,CASKDRTSSNEQFF
TRBJ2-6,TRBV9,CASSPYRDGVSGANVLTF
TRBJ1-1,TRBV4-1,CASRRDRGNTEAFF
TRBJ1-1,TRBV27,CASSLSGVNSQRTEAFF
TRBJ2-2,TRBV19,CASTIASNTGELFF
TRBJ2-3,TRBV10-3,CAISEPVTGADTQYF
TRBJ2-7,TRBV6-4,CASSDKSYEQYF
TRBJ1-2,TRBV30,CAWSVQRRTAPFWYGYTF
TRBJ2-1,TRBV10-3,CATGQNNEQFF
TRBJ2-1,TRBV29-1,CSVERLAGRRDEQFF
TRBJ2-1,TRBV30,CAWTGHRVDEQFF
TRBJ2-1,TRBV6-4,CASKRLAGGSGEQFF
TRBJ1-3,TRBV10-3,CAISEGGNKGGNTIYF